This entry concerns a single TCR beta chain. Its antigen is unidentified. Assay used: immunoSEQ multiplex PCR; TCRdb lists only in-frame clones, some missing. The data show roughly 300,000 clones, around 90% seen once. Every one of the donors was a Caucasian adult that lived in Nashville, Tennessee. The sample originates from a study of shared clonotypes between healthy human individuals. From germline, CDR1 is MDHEN and CDR2 SYDVKM. This CDR3 has 15 amino acids. After removal of 7 bases from V and 3 bases from J, the junction contained 7 bases not matched to a gene. General observations from the study: Sampling involved blood alone; tissue repertoires likely differ. Between a handful of donors, naive CD4 clonotypes were shared at a level of about 5%. Inspection by rarefaction showed sorted-subset sequencing to be incomplete despite large depth.

Material: memory CD8+ T cells sorted from blood. The subset was: CD45RO+ cells pooled with CCR7-negative TemRA cells. V gene TRBV28 combines with J gene TRBJ2-2; TRBD2 matches 8 bases. This TCR derives from a young man in good health. The CDR3 DNA reads TGTGCCAGCAATGCGGGGGGCCCACACACCGGGGAGCTGTTTTTT. Its protein product is CASNAGGPHTGELFF.